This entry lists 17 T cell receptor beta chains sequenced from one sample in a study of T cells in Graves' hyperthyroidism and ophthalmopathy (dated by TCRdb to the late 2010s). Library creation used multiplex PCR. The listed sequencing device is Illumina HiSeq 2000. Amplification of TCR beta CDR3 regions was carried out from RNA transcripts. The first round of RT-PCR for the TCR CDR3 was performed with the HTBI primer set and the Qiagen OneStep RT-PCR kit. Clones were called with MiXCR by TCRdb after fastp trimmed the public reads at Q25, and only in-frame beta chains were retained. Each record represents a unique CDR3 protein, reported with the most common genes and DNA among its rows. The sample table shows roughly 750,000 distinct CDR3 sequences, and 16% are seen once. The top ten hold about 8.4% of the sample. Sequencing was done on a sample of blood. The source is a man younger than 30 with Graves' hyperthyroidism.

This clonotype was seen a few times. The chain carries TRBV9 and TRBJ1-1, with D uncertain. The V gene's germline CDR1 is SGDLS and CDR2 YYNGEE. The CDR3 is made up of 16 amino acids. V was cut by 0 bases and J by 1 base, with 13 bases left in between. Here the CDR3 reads CASSVGVVGKNTEAFF. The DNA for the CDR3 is TGTGCCAGCAGCGTAGGAGTCGTGGGAAAGAACACTGAAGCTTTCTTT.

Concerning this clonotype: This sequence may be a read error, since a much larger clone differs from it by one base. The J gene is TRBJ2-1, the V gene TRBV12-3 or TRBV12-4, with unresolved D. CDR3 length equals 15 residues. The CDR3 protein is CASSPMGTSYNAQFF. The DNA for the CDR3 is TGTGCCAGCAGCCCGATGGGCACCTCCTACAATGCGCAGTTCTTC.

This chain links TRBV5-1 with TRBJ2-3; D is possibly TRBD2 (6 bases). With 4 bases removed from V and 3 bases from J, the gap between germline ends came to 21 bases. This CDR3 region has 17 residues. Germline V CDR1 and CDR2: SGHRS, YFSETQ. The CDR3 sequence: CASSPYWKGRETDTQYF. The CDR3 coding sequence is TGCGCCAGCAGCCCCTACTGGAAGGGCCGGGAGACAGATACGCAGTATTTT.

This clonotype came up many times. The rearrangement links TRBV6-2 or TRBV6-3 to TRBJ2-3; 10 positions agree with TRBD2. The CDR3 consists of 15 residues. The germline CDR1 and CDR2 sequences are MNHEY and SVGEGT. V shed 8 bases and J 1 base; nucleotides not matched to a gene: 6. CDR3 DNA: TGTGCCAGCGGAGCTAGCGGGAGAGGCACAGATACGCAGTATTTT. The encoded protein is CASGASGRGTDTQYF.

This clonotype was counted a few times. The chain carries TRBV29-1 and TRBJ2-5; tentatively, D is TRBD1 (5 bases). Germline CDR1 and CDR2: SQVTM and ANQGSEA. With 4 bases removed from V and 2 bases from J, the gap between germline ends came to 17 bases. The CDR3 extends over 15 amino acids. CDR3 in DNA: TGCAGCGTTGTTTCTCAGGGTGGTTTTCAAGAGACCCAGTACTTC. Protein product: CSVVSQGGFQETQYF.

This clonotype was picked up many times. The CDR3 protein is CASSPLSGSPYNEQFF. Written as DNA, the CDR3 is TGTGCCAGCAGCCCGCTTAGCGGGAGCCCCTACAATGAGCAGTTCTTC. This chain links TRBV11-3 with TRBJ2-1; 9 nucleotides match TRBD2. Per germline, CDR1 SGHNT and CDR2 YENEEA. The CDR3 is 16 residues long. Trimming took 5 bases from V and 2 from J; bases not matched to a gene: 7.

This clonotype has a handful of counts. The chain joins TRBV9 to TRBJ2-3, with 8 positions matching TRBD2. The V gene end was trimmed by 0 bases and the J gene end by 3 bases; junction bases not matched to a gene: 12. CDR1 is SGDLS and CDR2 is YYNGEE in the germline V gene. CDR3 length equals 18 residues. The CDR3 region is CASSVVSGAGVKTDTQYF. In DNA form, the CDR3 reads TGTGCCAGCAGCGTAGTTTCGGGAGCGGGAGTTAAGACAGATACGCAGTATTTT. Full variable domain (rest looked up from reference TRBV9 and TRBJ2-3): DSGVTQTPKHLITATGQRVTLRCSPRSGDLSVYWYQQSLDQGLQFLIQYYNGEERAKGNILERFSAQQFPDLHSELNLSSLELGDSALYFCASSVVSGAGVKTDTQYFGPGTRLTVL.

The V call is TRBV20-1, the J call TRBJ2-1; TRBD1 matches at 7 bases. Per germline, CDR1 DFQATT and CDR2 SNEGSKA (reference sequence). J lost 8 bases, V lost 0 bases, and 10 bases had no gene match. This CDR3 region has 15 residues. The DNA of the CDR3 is TGCAGTGCTAGAGATAGGGGGTTAGGGGGCTATGAGCAGTTCTTC. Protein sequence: CSARDRGLGGYEQFF.

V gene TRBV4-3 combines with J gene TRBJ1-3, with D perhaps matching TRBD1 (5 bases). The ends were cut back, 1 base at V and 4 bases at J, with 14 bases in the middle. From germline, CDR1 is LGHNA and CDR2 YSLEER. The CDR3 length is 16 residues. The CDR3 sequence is CASSQGGAPQGNTIYF. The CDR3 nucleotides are TGCGCCAGCAGCCAAGGAGGGGCACCGCAGGGAAACACCATATATTTT.

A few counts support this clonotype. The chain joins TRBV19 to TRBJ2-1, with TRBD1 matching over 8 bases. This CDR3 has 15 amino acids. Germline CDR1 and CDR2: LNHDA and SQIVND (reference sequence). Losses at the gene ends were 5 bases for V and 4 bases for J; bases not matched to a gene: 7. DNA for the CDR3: TGTGCCAGTAGTCCCCGACGGACAGGGTACAATGAGCAGTTCTTC. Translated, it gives CASSPRRTGYNEQFF.

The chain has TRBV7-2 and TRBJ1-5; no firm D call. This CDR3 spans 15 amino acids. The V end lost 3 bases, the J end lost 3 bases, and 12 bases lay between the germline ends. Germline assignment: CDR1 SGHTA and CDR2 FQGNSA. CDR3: CASSFRGGNNQPQHF. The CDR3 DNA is TGTGCCAGCAGCTTCCGAGGCGGAAACAATCAGCCCCAGCATTTT.

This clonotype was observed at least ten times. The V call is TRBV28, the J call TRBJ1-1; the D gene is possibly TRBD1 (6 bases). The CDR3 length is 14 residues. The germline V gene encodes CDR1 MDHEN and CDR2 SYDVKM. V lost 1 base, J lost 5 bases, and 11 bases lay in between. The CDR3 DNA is TGTGCCAGCAGTTTATCAGGGGCAAGGACTGAAGCTTTCTTT. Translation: CASSLSGARTEAFF.

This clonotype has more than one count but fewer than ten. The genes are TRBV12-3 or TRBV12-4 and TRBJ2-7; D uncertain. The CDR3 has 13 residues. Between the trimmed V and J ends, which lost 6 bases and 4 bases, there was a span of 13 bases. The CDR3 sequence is CASSLLTIYEQYF. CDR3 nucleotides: TGTGCCAGCAGCCTTCTCACCATTTACGAGCAGTACTTC.

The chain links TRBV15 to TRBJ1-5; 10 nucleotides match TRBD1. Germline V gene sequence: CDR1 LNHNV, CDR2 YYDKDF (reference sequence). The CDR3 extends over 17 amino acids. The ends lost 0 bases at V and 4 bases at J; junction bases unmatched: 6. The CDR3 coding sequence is TGTGCCACCAGCAGAGATTGGACAGGGGGACGAAATCAGCCCCAGCATTTT. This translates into CATSRDWTGGRNQPQHF.

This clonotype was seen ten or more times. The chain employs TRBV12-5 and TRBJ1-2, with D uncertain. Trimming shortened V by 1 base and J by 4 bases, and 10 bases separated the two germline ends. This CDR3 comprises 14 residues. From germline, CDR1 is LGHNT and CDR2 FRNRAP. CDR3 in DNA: TGTGCTAGTGGTTTGGCACCTACGAGCTATGGCTACACCTTC. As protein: CASGLAPTSYGYTF.

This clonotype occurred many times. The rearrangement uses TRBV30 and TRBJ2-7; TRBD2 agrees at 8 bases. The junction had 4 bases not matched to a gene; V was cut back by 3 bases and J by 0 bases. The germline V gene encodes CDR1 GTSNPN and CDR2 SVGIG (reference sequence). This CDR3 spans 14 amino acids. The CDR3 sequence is CAWSAGTSSYEQYF. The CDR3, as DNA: TGTGCCTGGAGCGCCGGGACTAGCTCCTACGAGCAGTACTTC.

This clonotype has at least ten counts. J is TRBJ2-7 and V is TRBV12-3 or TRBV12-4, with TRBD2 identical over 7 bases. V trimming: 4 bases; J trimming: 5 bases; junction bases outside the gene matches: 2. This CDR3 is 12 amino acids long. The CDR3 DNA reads TGTGCCAGCAGTTGGGACTACGACGAGCAGTACTTC. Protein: CASSWDYDEQYF.